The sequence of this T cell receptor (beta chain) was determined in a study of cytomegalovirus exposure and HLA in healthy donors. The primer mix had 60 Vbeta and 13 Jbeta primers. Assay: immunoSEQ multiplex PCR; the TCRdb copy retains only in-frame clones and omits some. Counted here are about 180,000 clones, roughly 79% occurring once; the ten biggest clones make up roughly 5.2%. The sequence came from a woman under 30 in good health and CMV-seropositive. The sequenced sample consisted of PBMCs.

This CDR3 reads CATSSGDSLGNQPQHF. The DNA for the CDR3 is TGTGCCACCAGTTCGGGGGACAGTTTGGGCAATCAGCCCCAGCATTTT. This chain links TRBV15 with TRBJ1-5; 7 bases are shared with TRBD1. Germline lookup yields CDR1 LNHNV and CDR2 YYDKDF (reference sequence). The CDR3 has 16 residues. Germline trimming cut 6 bases from V and 2 bases from J; bases unmatched to any gene: 10.